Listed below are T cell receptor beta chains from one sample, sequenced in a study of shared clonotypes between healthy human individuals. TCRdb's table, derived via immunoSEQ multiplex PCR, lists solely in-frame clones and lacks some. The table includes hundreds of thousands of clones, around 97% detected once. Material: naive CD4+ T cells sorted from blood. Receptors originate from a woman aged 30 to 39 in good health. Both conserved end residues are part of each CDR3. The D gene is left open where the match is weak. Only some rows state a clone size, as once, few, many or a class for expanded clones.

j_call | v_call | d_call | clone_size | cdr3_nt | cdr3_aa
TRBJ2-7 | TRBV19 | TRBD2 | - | TGTGCCAGTAGTATAAGGGAGGGGTCCTACGAGCAGTACTTC | CASSIREGSYEQYF
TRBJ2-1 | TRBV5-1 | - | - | TGCGCCAGCAGCTTGGGGGACTCATACAATGAGCAGTTCTTC | CASSLGDSYNEQFF
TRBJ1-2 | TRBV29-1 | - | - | TGCAGCGTCCCCCGGGGGCCGGACTATGGCTACACCTTC | CSVPRGPDYGYTF
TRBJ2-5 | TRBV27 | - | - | TGTGCCAGCAGGGTTTGGGCTGACAGAGAAGAGACCCAGTACTTC | CASRVWADREETQYF
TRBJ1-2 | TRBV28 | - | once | TGTGCCAGCAGTCGTAGATATGGCTACACCTTC | CASSRRYGYTF
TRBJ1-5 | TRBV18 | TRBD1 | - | TGTGCCAGCTCACCACGACAGGGCTTTAATCAGCCCCAGCATTTT | CASSPRQGFNQPQHF
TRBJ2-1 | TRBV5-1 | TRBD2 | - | TGCGCCAGCAGCTCCCAGATAGCGGGAGGGCCGGAGAATGAGCAGTTCTTC | CASSSQIAGGPENEQFF
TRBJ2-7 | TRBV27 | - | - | TGTGCCAGCAGTTTGGGCAGGGCCCTCGGCGAGCAGTACTTC | CASSLGRALGEQYF
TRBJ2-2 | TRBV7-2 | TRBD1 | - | TGTGCCAGCAGCTTAGCGACAGGGAACGCCGGGGAGCTGTTTTTT | CASSLATGNAGELFF
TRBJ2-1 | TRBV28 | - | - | TGTGCCAGCAGTTTATTACAGCCACGGGTGCAGTTCTTC | CASSLLQPRVQFF
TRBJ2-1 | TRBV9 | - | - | TGTGCCAGCAGCGCCTCGACTGCCAAGCAGCGAGCAAACAATGAGCAGTTCTTC | CASSASTAKQRANNEQFF
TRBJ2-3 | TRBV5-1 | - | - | TGCGCCAGCAGCCCCCCTGGCTCTAGCACAGATACGCAGTATTTT | CASSPPGSSTDTQYF
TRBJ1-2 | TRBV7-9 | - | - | TGTGCCAGCAGCTTTCCAGGGGACGGTGGCTACACCTTC | CASSFPGDGGYTF
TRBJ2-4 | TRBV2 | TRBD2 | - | TGTGCCAGCAGGGGACTAGCGGGGAAAAACATTCAGTACTTC | CASRGLAGKNIQYF
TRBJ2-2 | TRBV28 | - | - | TGTGCCAGCAGAAACCGACAGGCCGGGGAGCTGTTTTTT | CASRNRQAGELFF
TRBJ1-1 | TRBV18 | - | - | TGTGCCAGCTCACCGATGACCTGGGATGAAGCTTTCTTT | CASSPMTWDEAFF
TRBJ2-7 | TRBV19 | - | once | TGTGCCACCACATCCGGACCAGAAACCTACGAGCAGTACTTC | CATTSGPETYEQYF
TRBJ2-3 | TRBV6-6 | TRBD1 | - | TGTGCCAGCAGGGATGGACAGGGACAAGTAGTGTATACGCAGTATTTT | CASRDGQGQVVYTQYF
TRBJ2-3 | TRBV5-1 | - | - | TGCGCCAGCAGCTTTGACGGAAAAAGCACAGATACGCAGTATTTT | CASSFDGKSTDTQYF
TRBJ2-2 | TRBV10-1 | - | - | TGCGCCAGCAGTGAGGATCTAGCAACGGGGGAGCTGTTTTTT | CASSEDLATGELFF
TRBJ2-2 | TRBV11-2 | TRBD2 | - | TGTGCCAGCAGGGAGCTTACCGGGAGGGCCCCCGGGGAGCTGTTTTTT | CASRELTGRAPGELFF
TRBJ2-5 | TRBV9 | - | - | TGTGCCAGCAGCGACAAAGGAAAGGAGACCCAGTACTTC | CASSDKGKETQYF
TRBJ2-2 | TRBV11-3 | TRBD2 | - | TGTGCCAGCAGCCGGGGGACTAGCGGGAACACCGGGGAGCTGTTTTTT | CASSRGTSGNTGELFF
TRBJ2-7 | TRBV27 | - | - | TGTGCCAGCAGTTCACCCACCGGGAAGCTCTACGAGCAGTACTTC | CASSSPTGKLYEQYF
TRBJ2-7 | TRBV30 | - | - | TGTGCCTGGAGCAGGGCCCCCTACGAGCAGTACTTC | CAWSRAPYEQYF
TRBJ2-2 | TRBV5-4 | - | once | TGTGCCAGCAGCTTGGAGGTTGGGGAGCTGTTTTTT | CASSLEVGELFF
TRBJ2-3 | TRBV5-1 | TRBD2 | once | TGCGCCAGCAGCAAACCTCTCCAGCGGGAGCTTCCAGATACGCAGTATTTT | CASSKPLQRELPDTQYF
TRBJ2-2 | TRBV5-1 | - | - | TGCGCCAGCCGGACAGAGAACACCGGGGAGCTGTTTTTT | CASRTENTGELFF
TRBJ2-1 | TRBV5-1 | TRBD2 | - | TGCGCCAGCAGCTTAGGACTAGCGGCTAGCTCCTACAATGAGCAGTTCTTC | CASSLGLAASSYNEQFF
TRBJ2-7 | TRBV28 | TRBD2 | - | TGTGCCAGCAACCCCCAGCGGGAGGGCGTAACCGAGCAGTACTTC | CASNPQREGVTEQYF
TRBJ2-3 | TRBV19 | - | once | TGTGCCAGTAGTCCTCCCGGGAGAAGATCAGATACGCAGTATTTT | CASSPPGRRSDTQYF
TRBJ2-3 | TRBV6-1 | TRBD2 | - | TGTGCCAGCGTCCCTAGCGGGAGGTTAGATACGCAGTATTTT | CASVPSGRLDTQYF
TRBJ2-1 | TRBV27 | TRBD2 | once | TGTGCCAGCACTTTGAGACTAGCGGCTAGCTCCTACAATGAGCAGTTCTTC | CASTLRLAASSYNEQFF
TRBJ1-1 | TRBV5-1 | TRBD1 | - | TGCGCCAGCAGCTCTAAGACAGGGGGGTCTGAAGCTTTCTTT | CASSSKTGGSEAFF
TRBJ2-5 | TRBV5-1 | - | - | TGCGCCAGCAGCTATGATGACAGTGCATTGGCCCAGTACTTC | CASSYDDSALAQYF
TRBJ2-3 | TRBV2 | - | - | TGTGCCAGCAGCGAGCGACAGAGCACAGATACGCAGTATTTT | CASSERQSTDTQYF
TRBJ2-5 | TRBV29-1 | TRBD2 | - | TGCAGCACCCGACTAGCGGGAGAGGAAGAGACCCAGTACTTC | CSTRLAGEEETQYF
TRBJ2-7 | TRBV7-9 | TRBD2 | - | TGTGCCAGCAGCTTAGGGGACAGGCTGAGGAGCGGGAGGGGTTACGAGCAGTACTTC | CASSLGDRLRSGRGYEQYF
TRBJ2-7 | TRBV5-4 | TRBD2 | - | TGTGCCAGCAGCTCCCGCCGGGGGGTCTACGAGCAGTACTTC | CASSSRRGVYEQYF
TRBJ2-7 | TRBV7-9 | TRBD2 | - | TGTGCCAGCAGCTCGACGGGGACTAGCGGGTTC | CASSSTGTSGF
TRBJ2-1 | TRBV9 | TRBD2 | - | TGTGCCAGCAGCGTAGCTGGGACTACCAATGAGCAGTTCTTC | CASSVAGTTNEQFF
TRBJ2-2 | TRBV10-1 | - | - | TGCGCCAGCAGTGGAGTCGTCGGGTCCGGGGAGCTGTTTTTT | CASSGVVGSGELFF